This entry lists 23 T cell receptor beta chains sequenced from one sample in a study of liver allograft versus peripheral blood T cells. The overall study: T cell receptor repertoires in transplanted livers were compared with those in recipients' peripheral blood.

MiXCR, run by TCRdb on the reads, gives a single entry per CDR3 protein. The sample gives roughly 11,000 distinct CDR3 sequences, roughly 23% of which show up once; 1.6% is in the top ten. The source is a human patient who had a liver transplant. Some of these T cells may belong to the graft donor.

This clonotype was found a few times. CDR3 coding DNA: TGTGCCTGGGTTCCTGAGGGGTATAATTCACCCCTCCACTTT. Amino acids: CAWVPEGYNSPLHF. The chain couples TRBV30 to TRBJ1-6; D might be TRBD1 (5 bases). Germline-derived CDR1 and CDR2 are GTSNPN and SVGIG (reference sequence). Trimming stripped 5 bases from V and 4 bases from J, with 12 bases between. The CDR3 sequence is 14 residues long.

On this clonotype: Possible read error: a much larger clone is one base away. The chain combines TRBV27 with TRBJ1-4, with TRBD1 matching over 11 bases. The CDR3 is 19 residues long. Germline V CDR1 and CDR2: MNHEY, SMNVEV (reference sequence). J was trimmed by 8 bases and V by 5 bases; bases with no gene match: 19. This CDR3 reads CASSPEVRTGGAPREKLFF. DNA of the CDR3: TGTGCCAGCAGTCCCGAGGTAAGGACAGGGGGCGCCCCGAGGGAAAAACTGTTTTTT.

The V gene is TRBV25-1, the J gene TRBJ2-3; 7 positions match TRBD1. CDR1 is MGHDK, CDR2 SYGVNS, per germline. The CDR3 contains 12 residues. The V and J ends lost 6 bases and 3 bases, in that order; junction bases with no gene match: 0. The CDR3 bases are TGTGCCAGCAGCAGGGGGACAGATACGCAGTATTTT. It encodes CASSRGTDTQYF.

This clonotype is medium-sized by share. CDR3 protein: CASSLGTGGLYYGYTF. In DNA, the CDR3 is TGTGCCAGCAGCTTAGGGACAGGGGGCCTGTACTATGGCTACACCTTC. V and J are TRBV5-4 and TRBJ1-2; 12 nucleotides agree with TRBD1. CDR3 length: 16 residues. Germline V lookup: CDR1 SGHNT, CDR2 YYREEE (reference sequence). V was pared by 2 bases and J by 3 bases, with 5 bases of the junction left unmatched.

This clonotype rates as medium-sized. The CDR3 sequence is CASSFSRVNTEAFF. In nucleotides, the CDR3 is TGTGCCAGCAGCTTCTCTCGGGTTAACACTGAAGCTTTCTTT. V and J are TRBV7-2 and TRBJ1-1; D uncertain. Trimming took 3 bases from V and 2 from J, leaving 10 bases between them. Germline V gives CDR1 SGHTA, CDR2 FQGNSA. The CDR3 length is 14 residues.

This clonotype has just a few counts. This chain connects TRBV14 to TRBJ1-2; 7 bases align to TRBD1. Looked up from germline, CDR1 is SGHDN and CDR2 is FVKESK. J was trimmed by 2 bases and V by 2 bases; bases with no gene match: 5. This CDR3 has 15 amino acids. The CDR3, as DNA: TGTGCCAGCAGCCAATTTCCGGGACAGAACTATGGCTACACCTTC. This sequence encodes CASSQFPGQNYGYTF.

The chain links TRBV20-1 to TRBJ1-4; 8 bases match TRBD1. The CDR3 is 15 amino acids. Germline loops: CDR1 DFQATT, CDR2 SNEGSKA (reference sequence). J gave up 5 bases and V 3 bases, and 8 bases lay outside the gene matches. CDR3 DNA: TGCAGTGCTAGTAATAGACAGGGGAGGAATGAAAAACTGTTTTTT. Amino acids: CSASNRQGRNEKLFF.

This chain connects TRBV27 to TRBJ1-2; 9 bases line up with TRBD1. Trimming removed 5 bases from V and 4 bases from J; junction bases left unmatched: 5. The CDR3 extends over 14 amino acids. The germline gives CDR1 MNHEY, CDR2 SMNVEV (reference sequence). The CDR3 loop reads CASSENRGRYGYTF. The CDR3 nucleotides read TGTGCCAGCAGTGAAAACAGGGGGCGCTATGGCTACACCTTC.

The genes are TRBV20-1 and TRBJ2-7; 8 bases fit TRBD1. Trimming took 6 bases from V and 3 from J; bases not matched to a gene: 7. Germline V CDR1 and CDR2: DFQATT, SNEGSKA (reference sequence). The CDR3 loop spans 13 amino acids. The CDR3: CSAEGQGHYEQYF. CDR3 nucleotides: TGCAGTGCCGAAGGACAGGGACACTACGAGCAGTACTTC.

Within the sample, this clonotype is medium-sized. The chain links TRBV18 to TRBJ2-7; 11 bases are a match to TRBD2. The CDR3 has 15 amino acids. J was trimmed by 7 bases and V by 2 bases; bases with no gene match: 7. In germline, CDR1 is KGHSH, CDR2 LQKENI. CDR3 sequence: CASSPRTSGPSEQYF. CDR3 sequence (DNA): TGTGCCAGCTCACCAAGGACTAGCGGGCCGAGTGAGCAGTACTTC.

The genes are TRBV29-1 and TRBJ2-7, with D uncertain. The germline gives CDR1 SQVTM, CDR2 ANQGSEA. V was trimmed by 0 bases and J by 3 bases, leaving 12 bases between them. This CDR3 has 14 amino acids. CDR3 region: CSVEDPGHYYEQYF. DNA of the CDR3: TGCAGCGTTGAAGATCCTGGGCACTACTACGAGCAGTACTTC.

A word on this clonotype: A much larger clonotype is one base distant, so this may be a read error. This chain joins TRBV6-2 or TRBV6-3 and TRBJ1-1; D not certain. Germline CDR1 is MNHEY and CDR2 is SVGEGT. The CDR3 has 15 residues. CDR3 sequence (DNA): TGTGCCAGCGGTTACTCGGGATTTGAGAACACTGAAGCTTTCTTT. Its protein is CASGYSGFENTEAFF.

V usage is TRBV15 and J usage is TRBJ1-5; 11 bases agree with TRBD1. After removal of 3 bases from V and 7 bases from J, the junction contained 5 bases not matched to a gene. The germline V gene encodes CDR1 LNHNV and CDR2 YYDKDF (reference sequence). The CDR3 consists of 15 residues. CDR3 sequence reads: CATSSRGQGAQPQHF. The CDR3 DNA sequence: TGTGCCACCAGCAGCCGCGGACAGGGGGCGCAGCCCCAGCATTTT.

This clonotype is medium-sized within its sample. The chain is built from TRBV15 and TRBJ1-1; no reliable D call. Germline-derived CDR1 and CDR2 are LNHNV and YYDKDF (reference sequence). The CDR3 consists of 14 residues. V dropped 3 bases and J dropped 2 bases, with 10 bases sitting between them. DNA of the CDR3: TGTGCCACCAGCAGCGGCAGGCTTAACACTGAAGCTTTCTTT. Its translation: CATSSGRLNTEAFF.

Regarding this clonotype: At one of its ends the junction is not consistent with the germline gene, which may arise from a read error. This rearrangement joins TRBV28 to TRBJ1-5, with D uncertain. Per the germline V gene, CDR1 is MDHEN and CDR2 is SYDVKM. CDR3 length: 11 residues. In DNA, the CDR3 is TGTGCCAGCAGCTTATTTTATGACCAGCATTTT. It codes for CASSLFYDQHF.

This rearrangement joins TRBV28 to TRBJ1-1, with 8 bases lining up with TRBD1. The junction had 7 bases not matched to a gene; V was cut back by 8 bases and J by 5 bases. The length of the CDR3 is 13 residues. Germline values: CDR1 MDHEN, CDR2 SYDVKM. CDR3 amino acids: CASLGQGRTEAFF. The CDR3 DNA is TGTGCCAGCCTTGGACAGGGAAGAACTGAAGCTTTCTTT.

In its sample, this clonotype is medium-sized. This sequence joins TRBV7-2 and TRBJ1-1, with unresolved D. Trimming pared 2 bases from V and 3 bases from J, leaving 7 bases between. Looked up from germline, CDR1 is SGHTA and CDR2 is FQGNSA. This CDR3 contains 13 residues. The CDR3 sequence: CASSLSGYTEAFF. CDR3 bases: TGTGCCAGCAGCTTATCCGGTTACACTGAAGCTTTCTTT. The full variable domain, rest sourced from reference TRBV7-2 and TRBJ1-1, is GAGVSQSPSNKVTEKGKDVELRCDPISGHTALYWYRQSLGQGLEFLIYFQGNSAPDKSGLPSDRFSAERTGGSVSTLTIQRTQQEDSAVYLCASSLSGYTEAFFGQGTRLTVV.

The V gene is TRBV14, the J gene TRBJ2-3; TRBD2 matches 8 bases. Germline values: CDR1 SGHDN, CDR2 FVKESK. V shed 4 bases and J 2 bases; nucleotides not matched to a gene: 2. CDR3 size: 14 residues. DNA for the CDR3: TGTGCCAGCAGCCCAGCGGGAGTCACAGATACGCAGTATTTT. It specifies CASSPAGVTDTQYF. The variable domain in full, with the rest retrieved from reference TRBV14 and TRBJ2-3, is EAGVTQFPSHSVIEKGQTVTLRCDPISGHDNLYWYRRVMGKEIKFLLHFVKESKQDESGMPNNRFLAERTGGTYSTLKVQPAELEDSGVYFCASSPAGVTDTQYFGPGTRLTVL.

This clonotype is categorized as medium-sized (0.01 to 0.1%). J is TRBJ1-2 and V is TRBV18; 9 bases line up with TRBD1. Looked up from germline, CDR1 is KGHSH and CDR2 is LQKENI. V lost 0 bases, J lost 2 bases, and 4 bases stayed unmatched. This CDR3 has 16 residues. The CDR3 region is CASSPPGDRVNYGYTF. The CDR3, as DNA: TGTGCCAGCTCACCACCTGGGGACAGGGTAAACTATGGCTACACCTTC.

This clonotype is medium-sized within its sample. The chain employs TRBV19 and TRBJ1-5; D might be TRBD1 (6 bases). The CDR3 is 14 amino acids. V lost 5 bases and J 15 bases, leaving 23 bases between the germline ends. The V gene's germline CDR1 is LNHDA and CDR2 SQIVND (reference sequence). This chain's CDR3 is CASSLKQGPSRRHF. CDR3 DNA: TGTGCCAGTAGTCTAAAGCAGGGGCCCTCGAGGAGGCATTTT.

The gene calls are TRBV10-3 and TRBJ2-7; D possibly corresponds to TRBD1 (5 bases). Trimming removed 0 bases from V and 4 bases from J, with 10 bases in between. This CDR3 contains 14 residues. Germline CDR1 is ENHRY and CDR2 is SYGVKD. The CDR3 DNA sequence: TGTGCCATCAGTGAGTCGACAGAAGAGTACGAGCAGTACTTC. Its translation: CAISESTEEYEQYF.

Note on this clonotype: A much larger clone lies one base from this, so it may be a read error. The chain joins TRBV6-1 to TRBJ2-7; tentative D call: TRBD2 (6 bases). CDR1 MNHNS and CDR2 SASEGT come from the germline V gene. V gave up 1 base and J gave up 5 bases, with 18 bases separating them. CDR3 length: 16 residues. CDR3 sequence reads: CASSEGGVSGSHEQYF. In DNA, the CDR3 is TGTGCCAGCAGTGAAGGCGGCGTTAGCGGATCCCACGAGCAGTACTTC.

J is TRBJ2-7 and V is TRBV6-5; TRBD1 might be the D (7 bases). Trimming took 10 bases from V and 0 from J, leaving 16 bases between them. Germline V gene sequence: CDR1 MNHEY, CDR2 SVGAGI. This CDR3 comprises 14 residues. In DNA form, the CDR3 reads TGTGCCACGCCGCGGGACAGAGGCTCCTACGAGCAGTACTTC. It codes for CATPRDRGSYEQYF.